A single TCR beta chain is shown here with its context. The target of this receptor is not known. Base qualities are not at hand, and no much larger clone is one base apart. To prepare the library, 5' RACE was applied. TCRdb records Illumina HiSeq 2500 as the sequencer. A second about 7 to 12 cycle PCR used a sample-barcoded 5' primer and a J-beta primer mix. A template-switch 5' adaptor carrying 12 random nucleotides introduced a unique molecular identifier onto each TCR beta cDNA molecule. At least 3 million CDR3-containing paired-end reads were obtained from each sample. First-strand cDNA synthesis was performed from all RNA using the Mint cDNA synthesis kit, with priming by a TRBC-specific oligonucleotide. Following uracil-DNA glycosylase treatment, a first 18-cycle PCR with universal primers M1SS and BC2_uni_R was performed on all cDNA. The original methods were these. Normalization of each sample was performed by random selection of 1 million high-quality reads, each carrying a distinct molecular identifier. Reads with shared molecular identifiers were discarded instead of being binned into consensus sequences. MiTCR, with a Q25 quality threshold and the strictest error-elimination algorithm, was used for CDR3 identification, clonotype clustering and error correction. A nonparametric unseen species model using Euler transformation provided a lower-bound estimate of total TCR beta diversity. The public reads were run again by TCRdb, first through fastp at Q25 and then through MiXCR, and only productive beta chains were kept. A single entry per CDR3 protein holds the most common genes and DNA from its merged rows. It is TCRdb's table, rather than the study itself, that gives the V and J calls and clone size. Present in this sample are about 840,000 distinct CDR3 sequences, roughly 28% of which were seen just once. The biggest ten clones account for roughly a tenth of the sample.

This sample stems from a study of blood T cells in healthy people across ages (dated by TCRdb to between 2014 and 2017). In the study overall: In model experiments, template switching captured roughly one uniquely barcoded TCR beta cDNA molecule for every two T cells. Using the same blood draw, the study looked at two additional independent replicas of 1 million unique cDNA reads for two donors, one aged 18 to 30 and the other aged 80 or older. Using deep sequencing normalized with unique cDNA molecular identifiers, the study measured how TCR beta repertoire diversity changes with age. The donors were split into four age groups: young (average around 15 years), middle-aged (around 37), aged (about 56) and long-lived (over 75).

Trimming at the junction amounts to 4 bases on V and 8 bases on J, and the germline ends lie 14 bases apart. CDR1 and CDR2 are drawn from the germline V gene: SNHLY, FYNNEI. Inclusive of the bounding cysteine and phenylalanine, the CDR3 is 13 residues long. Only the CDR3 region is kept as DNA, spanning 39 bases read in frame from base 1. The research as a whole found: As age increased, observed TCR beta diversity per million T cells dropped in a roughly linear way, and a significant reduction was already evident by age 40. There was a strong correlation between observed TCR beta diversity and the percentage of naive T cells measured by flow cytometry. Because donor CMV infection status was unknown, age-related changes in expanded clonotypes were potentially confounded. Conclusive comparison of naive and antigen-experienced compartments was prevented by the profiling of bulk unsorted PBMCs. Estimates of total diversity based on one million sequenced T cells were considered lower bounds and underestimates. Compared with the aged group, the long-lived group had more naive CD4+ T cells, fewer expanded clones and increased TCR diversity, a pattern suggesting age selection.

Systemically healthy Caucasian individuals from Russia, some 36 in total and aged about 6 to 95 years, were included as donors. Each donor gave 8 to 10 milliliters of peripheral blood, drawn into EDTA-treated Vacutainer tubes. Ficoll-Paque density-gradient centrifugation was used to isolate PBMCs, with at least 7 million per sample. Total RNA, at least 6 micrograms per sample, was extracted from PBMCs with Trizol reagent. The percentages of naive CD45RAhigh/CD27high T cells were determined by flow cytometry on a PBMC aliquot from every donor. These records were also assigned to another study, of T cells of mothers and their children. The second paper states: Nine systemically healthy Caucasian individuals served as donors, namely three mothers together with their six children. cDNA synthesis used all of the extracted RNA, with around 1.6 ug of RNA in each 15 ul reaction. In the second PCR, the M1S primer introduced both the sample barcodes and 2-4 random nucleotides. Over 9.5 million TCR beta CDR3 reads came from each mother, compared with some 3.1 million reads from each child. Thymic selection similarly shapes TCR recombination output in related and unrelated pairs, with minor effect from inherited differences. Related mother-child pairs always showed normalized repertoire overlap that was slightly higher than in unrelated mother-child pairs, though the difference was never significant. No persistent microchimeric T cell clones were detected, at a sensitivity of roughly 96 clones per million clonotypes. In the study, deep NGS was used to compare the TCR beta repertoires of mothers and children, and features distinguishing related mother-child pairs from unrelated individuals were sought. Mothers averaged around 40 +/- 4 years of age and children averaged around 11 +/- 4 years. Libraries were sequenced on Illumina HiSeq 2000 with 100+100 nt paired-end reads after adapter ligation with NEBNext reagents. To prevent cross-contamination, the mother and child libraries were prepared a month apart and were sequenced in separate runs. For each donor, between about 500,000 and 2,200,000 distinct TCR beta clonotypes were identified. Naive TCR beta clonotypes were estimated from low-frequency clonotypes matched to each donor's FACS-determined naive share, without sorting.

The sequenced material came from blood. This clonotype originated in a woman between 35 and 50 years old in good health. Recombination joined TRBV2 with TRBJ1-2, with the identity of the D gene unclear. The DNA sequence follows: TGTGCCAGCAGTGGAGCCCCCAACTTAGGCTACACCTTC. The encoded protein is CASSGAPNLGYTF.